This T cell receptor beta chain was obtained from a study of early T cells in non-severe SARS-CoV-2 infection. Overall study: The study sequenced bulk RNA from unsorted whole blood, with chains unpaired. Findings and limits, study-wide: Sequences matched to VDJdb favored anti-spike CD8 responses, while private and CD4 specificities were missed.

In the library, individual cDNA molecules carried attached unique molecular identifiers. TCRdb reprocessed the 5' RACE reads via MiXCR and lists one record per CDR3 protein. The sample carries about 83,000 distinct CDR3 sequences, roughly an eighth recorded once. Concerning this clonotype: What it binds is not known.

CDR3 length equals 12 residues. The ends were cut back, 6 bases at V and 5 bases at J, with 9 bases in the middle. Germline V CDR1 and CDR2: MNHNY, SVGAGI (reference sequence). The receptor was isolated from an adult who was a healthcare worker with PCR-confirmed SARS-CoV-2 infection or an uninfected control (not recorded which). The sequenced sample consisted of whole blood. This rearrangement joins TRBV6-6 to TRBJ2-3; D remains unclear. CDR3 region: CASRPSVDTQYF. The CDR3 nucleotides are TGTGCCAGCAGACCCAGTGTAGATACGCAGTATTTT.